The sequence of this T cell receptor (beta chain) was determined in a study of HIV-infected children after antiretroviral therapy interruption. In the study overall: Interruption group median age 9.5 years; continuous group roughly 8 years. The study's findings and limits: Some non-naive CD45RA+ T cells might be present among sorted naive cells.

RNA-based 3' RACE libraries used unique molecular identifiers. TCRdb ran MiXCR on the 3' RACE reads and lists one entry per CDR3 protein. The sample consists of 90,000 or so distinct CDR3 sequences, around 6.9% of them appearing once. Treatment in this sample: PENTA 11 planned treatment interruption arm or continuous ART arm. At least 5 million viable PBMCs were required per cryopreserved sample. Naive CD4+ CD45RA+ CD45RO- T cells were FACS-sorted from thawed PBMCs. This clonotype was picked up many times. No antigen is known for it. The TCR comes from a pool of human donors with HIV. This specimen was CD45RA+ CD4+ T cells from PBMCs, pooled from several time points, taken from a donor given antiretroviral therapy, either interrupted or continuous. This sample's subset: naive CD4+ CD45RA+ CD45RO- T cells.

CDR3 nucleotide sequence: TGCAGTGCTGGGACAGTGATCTACGAGCAGTACTTC. This sequence encodes CSAGTVIYEQYF. This rearrangement joins TRBV20-1 to TRBJ2-7, with 7 nucleotides matching TRBD1. V gave up 5 bases and J gave up 3 bases; unmatched junction bases: 4. This CDR3 is built from 12 residues. From germline, CDR1 is DFQATT and CDR2 SNEGSKA (reference sequence).